This is a list of T cell receptor beta chains from one sample in a study of low-dose radiotherapy and immunotherapy resistance in tumors. TCRdb re-analysed the reads in MiXCR, keeping a single row per CDR3 protein. This repertoire shows roughly 39,000 distinct CDR3 sequences, roughly 28% found once; its top ten account for roughly 3.7%. The starting material was PBMCs, obtained before treatment. The receptor source for this set is a male donor with gallbladder cancer. CDR3s include the opening cysteine and the closing phenylalanine or tryptophan. The D gene is left open where the match is weak. Clone size is stated in some rows and not others, as once, few, many or a class when expanded.

v_call,d_call,cdr3_length,j_call,clone_size,cdr3_nt,cdr3_aa
TRBV3-1,TRBD2,13,TRBJ2-5,many,TGTGCCAGCAGCCCTACTAGCGGCGCGACCCAGTACTTC,CASSPTSGATQYF
TRBV10-3,NA,17,TRBJ2-2,NA,TGTGCCATCAGTGCTCCGGCCTACCAGCCGGGGACCGGGGAGCTGTTTTTT,CAISAPAYQPGTGELFF
TRBV6-5,TRBD1,16,TRBJ1-1,NA,TGTGCCAGCAGTTACCCTCAAGGGGGCCCGAACACTGAAGCTTTCTTT,CASSYPQGGPNTEAFF
TRBV7-3,TRBD1,13,TRBJ2-7,NA,TGTGCCAGCAGCCCCCGGACAGGGAGCGAGCAGTACTTC,CASSPRTGSEQYF
TRBV7-9,NA,14,TRBJ2-3,many,TGTGCCAGCAGCTTTTCCCAGGGCTCCGATACGCAGTATTTT,CASSFSQGSDTQYF
TRBV29-1,NA,11,TRBJ2-7,many,TGCAGCGTTGAAGCTCCCTACGAGCAGTACTTC,CSVEAPYEQYF
TRBV27,NA,14,TRBJ1-2,many,TGCGCCAGCAGCCCCCGGTCCCTAGCCTATGGCTACACCTTC,CASSPRSLAYGYTF
TRBV2,TRBD2,14,TRBJ2-7,many,TGTGCCATCCTTGCGGGGGTCCACTCCTACGAGCAGTACTTC,CAILAGVHSYEQYF
TRBV6-6,NA,16,TRBJ1-1,many,TGTGCCAGCAGTCACAATTTTCAGCTGGACGGCACTGAAGCTTTCTTT,CASSHNFQLDGTEAFF
TRBV7-2,NA,14,TRBJ2-3,NA,TGTGCCAGCACCCCGGGACGGATGGCGGATACGCAGTATTTT,CASTPGRMADTQYF
TRBV7-2,TRBD2,17,TRBJ2-3,many,TGTGCCAGCAGCTCTGGGACTAGCGGGAGAGTGACAGATACGCAGTATTTT,CASSSGTSGRVTDTQYF
TRBV28,NA,16,TRBJ2-7,NA,TGTGCCAGCAGCTTTTTCACAGGGTCCTCAACCTACGAGCAGTACTTC,CASSFFTGSSTYEQYF
TRBV13,NA,16,TRBJ1-1,NA,TGTGCCACCGCTTGGGCCGGGAGTGGGGTGAACACTGAAGCTTTCTTT,CATAWAGSGVNTEAFF
TRBV5-6,TRBD2,17,TRBJ2-4,NA,TGTGCCAGCAGTCGACCCTCGGGGGGGATCGGCAAAAACATTCAGTACTTC,CASSRPSGGIGKNIQYF
TRBV5-4,TRBD1,15,TRBJ1-1,NA,TGTGCCAGCAGCTACAACCCCACAGGGGCGACTGAAGCTTTCTTT,CASSYNPTGATEAFF
TRBV3-1,NA,16,TRBJ1-1,many,TGTGCCAGCAGCCGATCGTCGACAGGCGGGAACACTGAAGCTTTCTTT,CASSRSSTGGNTEAFF
TRBV28,TRBD1,18,TRBJ1-2,NA,TGTGCCAGCAGTTTCCCAGGACAGGGGGCATGGCCCGGGGACGGCTACACCTTC,CASSFPGQGAWPGDGYTF
TRBV5-5,TRBD1,16,TRBJ1-6,NA,TGTGCCAGCAGCTTGGAGGGACAGGGGATGAATTCACCCCTCCACTTT,CASSLEGQGMNSPLHF